This TCR beta chain is from a study of blood T cell repertoires in COVID-19 (dated by TCRdb to 2020 to 2022). At the level of the whole study: The collaborator samples originated in the United States, Italy and Spain and spanned the acute and convalescent phases of COVID-19. The prospective study material was composed of cDNA or gDNA derived from T cells, B-cell-depleted T cells, or PBMCs. The dataset comprised deeply sampled blood TCRbeta repertoires from subjects exposed to, actively infected with, or recovered from COVID-19. The repertoires were made available in a free public database intended to serve as a resource for research on the immune response to SARS-CoV-2. Samples were obtained from the ongoing ImmuneRACE study (first 160 participants) and from 1,254 subjects provided by 6 global collaborators. Sample metadata almost always included a de-identified subject ID, COVID-19 status, age in years and sex. Where HLA class I and class II types were available, the types were taken from metadata supplied by the sample provider, not from assay-based typing.

Paper-wide results and their limitations: The quantity of clinical and demographic metadata differed by source and by participant and was supplied without curation.

TCRbeta CDR3 regions were amplified from genomic DNA by means of the immunoSEQ Assay, a bias-controlled multiplex PCR. Concerning the study's data processing: Within the assay, amplification of reference gene primers was used to estimate how many nucleated cells each sample contained. To quantify the absolute abundance of each unique TCRbeta CDR3 rearrangement, sequence reads were collapsed and filtered. For each sample, productive Simpson clonality was calculated by taking the square root of Simpson's diversity index across productive rearrangements. Held by TCRdb, this immuneACCESS table contains in-frame sequences only and omits some clones. Under half of the omission traces to an unresolved V gene where checked; the cause of the rest is unknown. V, J and clone size are those of that table, while D and trimming were read from the DNA. The sample table contains roughly 190,000 clones; only one count was recorded for around 81% of them. The biggest ten clones account for about 10% of the sample.

Of note for this clone: Its antigen is currently not known. No much larger clone exists at a distance of one base, and base qualities are not known.

One collaborating source in Seattle enrolled patients while the patients were actively infected and followed the patients over time throughout the course of disease. The collaborating institutions used their own protocols to collect whole blood in K2EDTA tubes. For TCRbeta analysis, collaborators shipped samples in one of three forms: frozen whole blood, isolated PBMCs, or DNA extracted from either of those sample types. CDR1 LNHNV and CDR2 YYDKDF were looked up in the germline V gene (reference sequence). V is cut back by 0 bases and J by 5 bases, with 7 bases in the junction unmatched. The CDR3 starts with the cysteine, ends with the phenylalanine, and has 15 residues. The DNA shown is the 45-base CDR3, in frame from base 1.

Input material: peripheral blood. The receptor was derived from a woman in her thirties or forties with COVID-19, enrolled during active disease. Recombination joined TRBV15 with TRBJ2-7; 7 bases in the junction line up with TRBD2. The DNA is as follows: TGTGCCACCAGCAGAGACTTGACTAGCTCGGACGAGCAGTACTTC. It translates as CATSRDLTSSDEQYF.